These 4 T cell receptor beta chains were all obtained from the same sample, sequenced in a study of blood T cell repertoires in COVID-19. Sequenced by immunoSEQ multiplex PCR; TCRdb stores in-frame clones only, minus some. This sample has about 200,000 clones, with 70% to 90% found just once. Sequencing was performed on peripheral blood. The receptors were gathered from a young man with active or convalescent COVID-19.

Worth noting for this clone: The sample contains more than one DNA sequence encoding this CDR3. The rearrangement joins TRBV11-3 to TRBJ2-2, with TRBD1 matching over 8 bases. This CDR3 has 15 amino acids. Germline V lookup: CDR1 SGHNT, CDR2 YENEEA. V was clipped by 4 bases and J by 4 bases; unmatched bases: 5. The CDR3 reads CASSSGQGRTGELFF. Here the CDR3 DNA reads TGTGCCAGCAGCTCCGGACAGGGTCGCACCGGGGAGCTGTTTTTT.

The chain combines TRBV29-1 with TRBJ2-1; a weak D match, TRBD2 (5 bases). Germline V gene data show CDR1 as SQVTM and CDR2 as ANQGSEA. The CDR3 contains 20 residues. Trimming stripped 1 base from V and 0 bases from J, with 25 bases between. The CDR3 bases are TGCAGCGTTGAAGCCTCGATATATGACTACCGGAGGTACTCCTACAATGAGCAGTTCTTC. It is translated as CSVEASIYDYRRYSYNEQFF.

CDR3 coding DNA: TGTGCCAGCAGTTCCTTGGCGGGGGGGAACACTGAAGCTTTCTTT. Protein sequence: CASSSLAGGNTEAFF. This chain links TRBV27 with TRBJ1-1, with D perhaps matching TRBD1 (5 bases). Trimming cost V 4 bases and J 1 base, with 13 bases left between them. Germline V gene sequence: CDR1 MNHEY, CDR2 SMNVEV (reference sequence). This CDR3 has 15 amino acids.

The chain carries TRBV6-2 or TRBV6-3 and TRBJ2-1; TRBD2 agrees at 12 bases. The CDR3 consists of 16 residues. Germline CDR1 MNHEY, CDR2 SVGEGT. V was clipped by 4 bases and J by 7 bases; unmatched bases: 8. CDR3 residues: CASSSGLAGLSNEQFF. CDR3 DNA: TGTGCCAGCAGTTCCGGACTAGCGGGGTTGAGTAATGAGCAGTTCTTC.